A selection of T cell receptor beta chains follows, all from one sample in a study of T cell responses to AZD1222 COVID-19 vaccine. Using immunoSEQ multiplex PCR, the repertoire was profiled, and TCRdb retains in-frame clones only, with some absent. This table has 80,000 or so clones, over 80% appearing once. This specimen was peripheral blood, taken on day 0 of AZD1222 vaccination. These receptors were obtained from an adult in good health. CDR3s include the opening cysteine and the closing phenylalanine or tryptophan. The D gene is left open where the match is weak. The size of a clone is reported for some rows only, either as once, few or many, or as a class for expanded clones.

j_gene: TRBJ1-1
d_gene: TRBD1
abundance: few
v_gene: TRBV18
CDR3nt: TGTGCCAGCTCACCAGGACAGGCTGAAGCTTTCTTT
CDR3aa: CASSPGQAEAFF

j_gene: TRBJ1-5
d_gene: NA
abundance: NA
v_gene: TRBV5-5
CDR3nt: TGTGCCAGCACCCTGTACGGGAGCAATCAGCCCCAGCATTTT
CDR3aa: CASTLYGSNQPQHF

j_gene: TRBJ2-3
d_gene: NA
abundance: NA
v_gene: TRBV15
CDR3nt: TGTGCCACCGGATTAGTATTCCCAGATACGCAGTATTTT
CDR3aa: CATGLVFPDTQYF

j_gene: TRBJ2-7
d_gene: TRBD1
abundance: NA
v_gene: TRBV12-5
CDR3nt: TGTGCTAGTGGTTTCACTCGGGACAGGAGTTACGAGCAGTACTTC
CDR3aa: CASGFTRDRSYEQYF

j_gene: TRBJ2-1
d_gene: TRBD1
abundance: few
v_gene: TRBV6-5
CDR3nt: TGTGCCAGCAGTTACTCCACAGGGGGGCTATACAATGAGCAGTTCTTC
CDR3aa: CASSYSTGGLYNEQFF

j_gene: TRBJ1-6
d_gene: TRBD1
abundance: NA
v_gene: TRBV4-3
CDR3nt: TGCGCCAGCAGCCAAGATCCGACAGGGCGTAATTCACCCCTCCACTTT
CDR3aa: CASSQDPTGRNSPLHF

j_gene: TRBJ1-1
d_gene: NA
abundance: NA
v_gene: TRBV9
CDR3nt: TGTGCCAGCAGCCCCACAGGGCTGGCAGAAGCTTTCTTT
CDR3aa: CASSPTGLAEAFF

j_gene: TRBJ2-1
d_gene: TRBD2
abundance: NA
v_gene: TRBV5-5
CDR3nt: TGTGCCAGCAGCCCTGCCCCAGCGGGAGGAAGGGGCTACAATGAGCAGTTCTTC
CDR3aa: CASSPAPAGGRGYNEQFF

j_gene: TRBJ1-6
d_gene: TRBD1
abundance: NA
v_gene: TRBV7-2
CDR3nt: TGTGCCAGCAGTCGCGCAGGGGGAGGTTCACCCCTCCACTTT
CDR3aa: CASSRAGGGSPLHF

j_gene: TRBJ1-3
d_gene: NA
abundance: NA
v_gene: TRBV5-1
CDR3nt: TGCGCCAGCAGCCCCTACGGGGCAACTGGAAACACCATATATTTT
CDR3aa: CASSPYGATGNTIYF

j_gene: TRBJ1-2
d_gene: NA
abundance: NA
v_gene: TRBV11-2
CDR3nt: TGTGCCAGCAGCTTGCAACCCCTTAGCTATGGCTACACCTTC
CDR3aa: CASSLQPLSYGYTF

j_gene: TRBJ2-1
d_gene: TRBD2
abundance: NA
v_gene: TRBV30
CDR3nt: TGTGCCTGGAGTTTCGGCGGGGGCTCCTACAATGAGCAGTTCTTC
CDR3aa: CAWSFGGGSYNEQFF

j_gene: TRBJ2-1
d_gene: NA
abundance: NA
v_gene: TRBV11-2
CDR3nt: TGTGCCAGCAGCTTGCCGGTGGGCGGCACCTACAATGAGCAGTTCTTC
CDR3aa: CASSLPVGGTYNEQFF

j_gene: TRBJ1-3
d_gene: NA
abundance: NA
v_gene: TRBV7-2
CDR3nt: TGTGCCAGCAGCCTACAGTTCCTCTCTGGAAACACCATATATTTT
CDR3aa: CASSLQFLSGNTIYF

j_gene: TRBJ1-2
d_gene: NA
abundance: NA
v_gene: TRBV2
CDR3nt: TGTGCCAGCAGTGTTGGAGAGGGAGTCTACACCTTC
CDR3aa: CASSVGEGVYTF

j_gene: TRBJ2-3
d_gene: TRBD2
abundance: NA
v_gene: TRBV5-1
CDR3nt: TGCGCCAGCAGCTTAGCGGGACGGAGCACAGATACGCAGTATTTT
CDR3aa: CASSLAGRSTDTQYF

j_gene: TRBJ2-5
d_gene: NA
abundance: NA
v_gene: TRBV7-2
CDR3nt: TGTGCCAGCAGCGGGGGGGCCAGAGAGACCCAGTACTTC
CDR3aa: CASSGGARETQYF

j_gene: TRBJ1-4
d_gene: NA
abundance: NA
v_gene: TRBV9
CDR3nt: TGTGCCAGCAGTCGGCGCCAGGGTGAGGGTGAAAAACTGTTTTTT
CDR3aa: CASSRRQGEGEKLFF

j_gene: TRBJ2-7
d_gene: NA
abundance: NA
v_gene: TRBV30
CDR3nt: TGCGGGATGGGGGGCAACACCTACGAGCAGTACTTC
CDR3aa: CGMGGNTYEQYF

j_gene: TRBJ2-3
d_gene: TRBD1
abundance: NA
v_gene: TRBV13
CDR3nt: TGTGCCAGCAGCCCGAGACAGGGGAGAACCACAGATACGCAGTATTTT
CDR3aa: CASSPRQGRTTDTQYF

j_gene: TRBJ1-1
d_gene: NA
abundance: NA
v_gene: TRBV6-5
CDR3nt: TGTGCCAGCAGTTACCTAGGGACCTGGGACACTGAAGCTTTCTTT
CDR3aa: CASSYLGTWDTEAFF

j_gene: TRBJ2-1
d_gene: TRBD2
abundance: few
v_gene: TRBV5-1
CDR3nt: TGCGCCAGCAGCCCTAGCGGGGGGTACAATGAGCAGTTCTTC
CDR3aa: CASSPSGGYNEQFF